This T cell receptor (beta chain) is from a study of radiotherapy plus CTLA-4 blockade in lung cancer. Findings and caveats of the study: Reports identified early blood T cell clone dynamics, with interferon-beta, as the best response predictor.

Sequenced by immunoSEQ multiplex PCR; TCRdb stores in-frame clones only, minus some. The data contain more than 90,000 clones, roughly 80% of them singletons. There are a few counts of this clone. Its target is unknown. Germline V CDR1 and CDR2: GTSNPN, SVGIG (reference sequence). Trimming took 5 bases from V and 3 from J; bases not matched to a gene: 7. There are 14 residues in the CDR3. Sequenced here: peripheral blood, sampled from a patient treated with radiotherapy plus ipilimumab. The source is a human donor with non-small cell lung cancer who had a partial response to radiotherapy plus ipilimumab. The chain couples TRBV30 to TRBJ1-5, with TRBD1 identical over 7 bases. The CDR3 is CAWQPTGPNQPQHF. The CDR3 DNA follows: TGTGCCTGGCAACCGACAGGGCCCAATCAGCCCCAGCATTTT.